This T cell receptor beta chain is from a study of blood T cell repertoires in COVID-19. In the original processing: Amplifying reference gene primers gave estimates of nucleated cell counts. Measured with immunoSEQ multiplex PCR; TCRdb has only the in-frame clones, and not every one. V and J calls and clone size are as listed in that table; D and trimming were resolved from the DNA. The sample lists roughly 460,000 clones, around nine tenths occurring once. This CDR3 is built from 12 residues. Per the germline V gene, CDR1 is MNHEY and CDR2 is SVGAGI. V was pared by 6 bases and J by 4 bases, with 8 bases between.

The chain couples TRBV6-5 to TRBJ2-3; tentatively, D is TRBD2 (5 bases). The receptor's source is a young man with COVID-19, enrolled during active disease. Sequencing was carried out using peripheral blood. CDR3 nucleotide sequence: TGTGCCAGCAGGATACTAGCAGATACGCAGTATTTT. Its protein product is CASRILADTQYF.